These T cell receptor beta chains were read from a single sample in a study of shared clonotypes between healthy human individuals. Generated by immunoSEQ multiplex PCR, the TCRdb table keeps only in-frame clones and is missing some. The data show roughly 810,000 clones, with approximately 97% seen just once and less than 0.25% held by the top ten. Sequenced input: naive CD8+ T cells sorted from blood. The receptors were sampled from a man aged 25 to 45 in good health. Both conserved end residues are part of each CDR3. Each record gives: CDR3 protein, CDR3 DNA, D gene, clone size, V gene, J gene, CDR3 length. The D gene is left open where the match is weak. The size field is filled for only some rows; it gives once, few, many or a size class.

CASSDSGGGETQYF	TGTGCCAGCAGTGATTCCGGGGGCGGGGAGACCCAGTACTTC	NA	NA	TRBV2	TRBJ2-5	14
CASSVGLAGLSYNEQFF	TGTGCCAGCAGCGTGGGACTAGCGGGACTCTCCTACAATGAGCAGTTCTTC	TRBD2	NA	TRBV9	TRBJ2-1	17
CASSPRQGSYEQYF	TGCGCCAGCAGCCCCCGACAGGGCTCCTACGAGCAGTACTTC	TRBD1	NA	TRBV5-1	TRBJ2-7	14
CASSLAGTGELFF	TGTGCCAGCAGCTTAGCAGGGACCGGGGAGCTGTTTTTT	NA	NA	TRBV13	TRBJ2-2	13
CASSPGLAGLYEQFF	TGTGCCAGCAGTCCTGGACTAGCGGGATTGTATGAGCAGTTCTTC	TRBD2	NA	TRBV28	TRBJ2-1	15
CASSPLGTEQYF	TGTGCCAGCTCACCGCTCGGGACGGAGCAGTACTTC	NA	NA	TRBV18	TRBJ2-7	12
CSVERPNYGYTF	TGCAGCGTTGAAAGGCCAAACTATGGCTACACCTTC	NA	NA	TRBV29-1	TRBJ1-2	12
CASSSPHQTSGRSNEQFF	TGTGCCAGCAGCTCCCCCCACCAGACTAGCGGGAGATCTAATGAGCAGTTCTTC	TRBD2	NA	TRBV7-9	TRBJ2-1	18
CASSYVRGGELFF	TGTGCCAGCAGCTACGTCCGTGGCGGGGAGCTGTTTTTT	NA	NA	TRBV6-5	TRBJ2-2	13
CATSRDDYNEQFF	TGTGCCACCAGCAGAGATGATTACAATGAGCAGTTCTTC	NA	NA	TRBV15	TRBJ2-1	13
CASSWTGGGTDTQYF	TGTGCCAGCAGCTGGACAGGGGGGGGCACAGATACGCAGTATTTT	TRBD1	NA	TRBV7-6	TRBJ2-3	15
CAASTGSGANVLTF	TGTGCCGCCTCCACCGGGTCCGGGGCCAACGTCCTGACTTTC	NA	NA	TRBV25-1	TRBJ2-6	14
CATRSTGAYEQYF	TGTGCCACCCGCAGCACGGGAGCCTACGAGCAGTACTTC	NA	NA	TRBV2	TRBJ2-7	13
CASSSLRDRVFGDEQFF	TGTGCCAGCAGTTCACTTCGGGACAGGGTCTTCGGCGATGAGCAGTTCTTC	TRBD1	NA	TRBV27	TRBJ2-1	17
CASSLAGPFSGRAYNEQFF	TGTGCCAGCAGCTTAGCGGGCCCTTTTAGCGGGAGGGCCTACAATGAGCAGTTCTTC	TRBD2	once	TRBV7-6	TRBJ2-1	19
CASSLGPAPGELFF	TGTGCCAGCAGCTTGGGACCGGCCCCCGGGGAGCTGTTTTTT	NA	NA	TRBV5-4	TRBJ2-2	14
CSVEGLEAEQYF	TGCAGCGTTGAAGGACTAGAAGCCGAGCAGTACTTC	NA	NA	TRBV29-1	TRBJ2-7	12
CTSSQDQGRCTGELFF	TGCACCAGCAGCCAAGATCAGGGAAGGTGCACCGGGGAGCTGTTTTTT	NA	NA	TRBV1	TRBJ2-2	16
CASSLADIPDTQYF	TGTGCCAGCAGCTTGGCCGACATTCCAGATACGCAGTATTTT	NA	NA	TRBV5-6	TRBJ2-3	14
CASRDRAYNEQFF	TGTGCCAGCAGAGACAGGGCGTACAATGAGCAGTTCTTC	TRBD1	NA	TRBV6-5	TRBJ2-1	13
CAWKYYGINNYGYTF	TGTGCCTGGAAATATTACGGAATCAATAACTATGGCTACACCTTC	NA	NA	TRBV30	TRBJ1-2	15
CASSFPTAGGPYTDTQYF	TGTGCCAGCAGTTTCCCAACGGCGGGAGGGCCATACACAGATACGCAGTATTTT	TRBD2	NA	TRBV28	TRBJ2-3	18
CASAQGGRRNEQFF	TGTGCCAGCGCCCAGGGAGGGCGGCGCAATGAGCAGTTCTTC	TRBD2	NA	TRBV27	TRBJ2-1	14
CASSYTGGSTYEQYF	TGTGCCAGCAGCTACACAGGGGGCTCAACCTACGAGCAGTACTTC	TRBD1	NA	TRBV27	TRBJ2-7	15
CASSTPPEGGPEQFF	TGTGCCAGCAGCACCCCCCCGGAGGGGGGGCCTGAGCAGTTCTTC	NA	NA	TRBV7-6	TRBJ2-1	15
CASSFMTGSGYTF	TGTGCCAGCAGCTTCATGACAGGGAGTGGCTACACCTTC	TRBD1	NA	TRBV7-2	TRBJ1-2	13
CASSLASGGEQYF	TGTGCCAGCAGCTTAGCGTCGGGTGGAGAGCAGTACTTC	NA	NA	TRBV7-9	TRBJ2-7	13
CAISDRGLWFF	TGTGCCATCAGTGATAGAGGACTATGGTTCTTC	NA	NA	TRBV10-3	TRBJ2-1	11
CASSLNIGQPAGEQYF	TGTGCCAGCAGCTTAAACATCGGCCAGCCAGCTGGGGAGCAGTACTTC	NA	NA	TRBV7-2	TRBJ2-7	16
CATSGGSGTGPFTDTQYF	TGTGCCACCAGCGGGGGTTCGGGGACAGGACCCTTCACAGATACGCAGTATTTT	TRBD1	NA	TRBV15	TRBJ2-3	18
CAWSVVRGPYEQYF	TGTGCCTGGAGTGTAGTCAGGGGGCCCTACGAGCAGTACTTC	TRBD1	NA	TRBV30	TRBJ2-7	14
CSVEPVLLMGGEDTQYF	TGCAGCGTTGAACCGGTCCTTCTAATGGGGGGGGAAGATACGCAGTATTTT	TRBD2	NA	TRBV29-1	TRBJ2-3	17
CASSPPGSNTEAFF	TGTGCCAGCAGCCCTCCGGGATCAAACACTGAAGCTTTCTTT	NA	NA	TRBV7-9	TRBJ1-1	14
CASRGTGRNTGELFF	TGTGCCAGCAGGGGGACAGGGCGGAACACCGGGGAGCTGTTTTTT	TRBD1	once	TRBV25-1	TRBJ2-2	15
CASSEAGNTEAFF	TGTGCCAGCAGCGAGGCAGGGAACACTGAAGCTTTCTTT	NA	NA	TRBV5-8	TRBJ1-1	13
CASSFGTSAYSYEQYF	TGTGCCAGCAGTTTTGGGACTAGCGCATACTCCTACGAGCAGTACTTC	TRBD2	NA	TRBV28	TRBJ2-7	16
CASSLSVQGSEKLFF	TGTGCCAGCAGCTTGTCGGTACAGGGGAGTGAAAAACTGTTTTTT	TRBD1	NA	TRBV11-2	TRBJ1-4	15
CASSLSGHENEAFF	TGTGCCAGCAGTTTATCGGGACACGAGAATGAAGCTTTCTTT	NA	NA	TRBV27	TRBJ1-1	14
CATSRGRGYEQYF	TGTGCCACCAGCAGGGGTCGGGGGTACGAGCAGTACTTC	NA	NA	TRBV15	TRBJ2-7	13
CASSQDFGRGYNEQFF	TGCGCCAGCAGCCAAGACTTCGGGAGAGGTTACAATGAGCAGTTCTTC	NA	NA	TRBV4-3	TRBJ2-1	16
CASSPRTSGSDTQYF	TGTGCCAGCAGCCCCAGGACTAGCGGATCAGATACGCAGTATTTT	TRBD2	NA	TRBV13	TRBJ2-3	15
CASSPGQYYEQYF	TGCGCCAGCAGCCCGGGACAGTACTACGAGCAGTACTTC	TRBD1	NA	TRBV4-3	TRBJ2-7	13